Shown below are 10 T cell receptor beta chains from a single sample sequenced in a study of read filtering for tumor transcriptome and immune sequencing. The library was built from about 400 ng RNA with molecular barcoded adaptors for alpha/delta and beta/gamma chains. MiXCR, run by TCRdb on the reads, gives a single entry per CDR3 protein. The sample lists roughly 56,000 distinct CDR3 sequences; roughly a fifth were seen once. What was sequenced was a population of CD138-negative cells sorted from bone marrow. Every receptor here comes from a donor over 35 with multiple myeloma.

Note on this clonotype: A much larger clone is a single base away; this may be a read error. V and J are TRBV12-3 or TRBV12-4 and TRBJ2-1, with 12 positions matching TRBD2. The CDR3 covers 18 residues. The CDR3 here is CASRFTSGGPRSYSEQFF. The CDR3 nucleotides read TGTGCCAGCCGCTTTACTAGCGGGGGGCCTCGCTCCTACAGTGAGCAGTTCTTC.

This clonotype was counted between two and nine times. This may stem from a read error, because a much larger clone lies one nucleotide away. J is TRBJ1-4 and V is TRBV29-1; 7 nucleotides align to TRBD1. Germline V CDR1 and CDR2: SQVTM, ANQGSEA. This CDR3 is 12 amino acids long. In nucleotides, the CDR3 is TGCAGCGTTGACGGCCAGGGGGAAAAACTGGTTTTT. Amino acid sequence: CSVDGQGEKLVF.

This clonotype was seen at least ten times. The chain is built from TRBV20-1 and TRBJ2-7; 9 nucleotides line up with TRBD1. The V and J ends lost 3 bases and 3 bases, in that order; junction bases with no gene match: 6. Germline loops: CDR1 DFQATT, CDR2 SNEGSKA (reference sequence). The CDR3 has 14 amino acids. The CDR3 here is CSASVTGGNYEQYF. CDR3 nucleotide sequence: TGCAGTGCTAGCGTAACAGGGGGCAACTACGAGCAGTACTTC.

This clonotype was counted ten times or more. The rearrangement links TRBV28 to TRBJ2-1, with TRBD2 matching over 8 bases. The CDR3 is 16 residues long. Germline V CDR1 and CDR2: MDHEN, SYDVKM. V was clipped by 5 bases and J by 0 bases; unmatched bases: 6. The CDR3, as DNA: TGTGCCAGCAGTCTAGGGACTAGTGGCTCCTACAATGAGCAGTTCTTC. As protein: CASSLGTSGSYNEQFF.

This clonotype was recorded many times. CDR3 DNA sequence: TGTGCCAGCACTCCGGGACAGGGGTTAGGGACTGAAGCTTTCTTT. This gives the protein CASTPGQGLGTEAFF. This chain connects TRBV6-1 to TRBJ1-1; 10 bases line up with TRBD1. Germline V gives CDR1 MNHNS, CDR2 SASEGT. The CDR3 runs 15 residues. Losses at the gene ends were 7 bases for V and 5 bases for J; bases not matched to a gene: 10.

This clonotype was counted many times. This chain connects TRBV11-1 to TRBJ2-1; the match to TRBD2 covers 8 bases. This CDR3 has 14 residues. V dropped 5 bases and J dropped 11; count of bases not matched to a gene: 11. Germline V gene data show CDR1 as SGHAT and CDR2 as FQDESV (reference sequence). The CDR3 reads CASSVGGGQRKQFF. CDR3 coding DNA: TGTGCCAGCAGCGTCGGGGGGGGGCAAAGGAAGCAGTTCTTC.

This clonotype was counted many times. The chain links TRBV20-1 to TRBJ2-7; 11 bases are a match to TRBD2. Germline V lookup: CDR1 DFQATT, CDR2 SNEGSKA (reference sequence). The V and J ends lost 6 bases and 3 bases, in that order; junction bases with no gene match: 7. The CDR3 consists of 14 residues. As DNA, the CDR3 is TGCAGTGCCCCCGGACTAGCGGGCGTCTACGAGCAGTACTTC. It yields the protein CSAPGLAGVYEQYF.

This clonotype was found many times. The gene calls are TRBV19 and TRBJ2-3; TRBD2 matches 8 bases. Germline-derived CDR1 and CDR2 are LNHDA and SQIVND (reference sequence). The CDR3 totals 15 residues. Losses at the gene ends were 10 bases for V and 5 bases for J; bases not matched to a gene: 14. The CDR3 sequence: CATEISGTPGDTQYF. For the CDR3, the DNA is TGTGCCACTGAGATTAGCGGGACCCCGGGAGATACGCAGTATTTT.

This chain uses TRBV6-1 with TRBJ2-5, with D tentatively TRBD1 (5 bases). V shed 7 bases and J shed 0 bases, with 12 bases lying between them. The CDR3 runs to 14 residues. Germline loops: CDR1 MNHNS, CDR2 SASEGT. The CDR3 region has the DNA TGTGCCAGCACCGAGACAGAGTACCAAGAGACCCAGTACTTC. Translating gives CASTETEYQETQYF.

This clonotype has at least ten counts. The J gene is TRBJ1-1, the V gene TRBV20-1; tentatively, D is TRBD1 (6 bases). The CDR3 sequence is 14 residues long. The germline V gene has CDR1 DFQATT and CDR2 SNEGSKA (reference sequence). The CDR3 sequence is CSPRGTGPATEAFF. CDR3 nucleotide sequence: TGCAGCCCCCGGGGTACAGGGCCCGCCACTGAAGCTTTCTTT.